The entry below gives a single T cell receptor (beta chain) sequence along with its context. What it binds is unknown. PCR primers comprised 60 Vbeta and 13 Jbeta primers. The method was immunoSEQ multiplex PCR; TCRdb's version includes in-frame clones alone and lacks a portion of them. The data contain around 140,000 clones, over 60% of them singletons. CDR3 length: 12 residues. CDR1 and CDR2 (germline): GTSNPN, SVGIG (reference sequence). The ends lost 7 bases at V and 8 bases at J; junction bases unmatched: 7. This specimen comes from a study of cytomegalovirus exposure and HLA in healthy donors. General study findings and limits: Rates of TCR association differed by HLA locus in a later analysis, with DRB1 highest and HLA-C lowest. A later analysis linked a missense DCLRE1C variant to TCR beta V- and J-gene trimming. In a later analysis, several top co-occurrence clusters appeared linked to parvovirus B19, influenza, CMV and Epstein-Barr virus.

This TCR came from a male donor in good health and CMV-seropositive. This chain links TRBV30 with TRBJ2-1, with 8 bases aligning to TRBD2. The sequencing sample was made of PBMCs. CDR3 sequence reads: CASVRGGYEQFF. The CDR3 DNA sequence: TGTGCCTCCGTCCGGGGGGGCTATGAGCAGTTCTTC.